This T cell receptor (beta chain) was obtained from a study of blood T cell repertoires in COVID-19. Study context: COVID-19 samples from acute and convalescent phases originated in the United States, Italy and Spain.

This CDR3 spans 13 amino acids. The junction had 3 bases not matched to a gene; V was cut back by 5 bases and J by 5 bases. The germline CDR1 and CDR2 sequences are SGHAT and FQDESV (reference sequence). Clones were sequenced by immunoSEQ multiplex PCR, and TCRdb holds only the in-frame ones, with some missing. The data show almost 350,000 clones, about 88% seen once. Individuals drawn from 24 US areas were roughly 18 to 89 years old. Within the 2 weeks before study entry, each person in the exposed group met a COVID-19 case. The sequence derives from a woman in her thirties who had been exposed to COVID-19. Sequences were obtained from PBMCs or T cells enriched from blood (not recorded which). The V and J genes are TRBV11-1 and TRBJ2-1, with 7 positions matching TRBD1. The CDR3 nucleotides read TGTGCCAGCAGCCGGGACAGTAACAATGAGCAGTTCTTC. Translated: CASSRDSNNEQFF. Combining the CDR3 with reference TRBV11-1 and TRBJ2-1 gives the whole variable domain EAEVAQSPRYKITEKSQAVAFWCDPISGHATLYWYRQILGQGPELLVQFQDESVVDDSQLPKDRFSAERLKGVDSTLKIQPAELGDSAMYLCASSRDSNNEQFFGPGTRLTVL.